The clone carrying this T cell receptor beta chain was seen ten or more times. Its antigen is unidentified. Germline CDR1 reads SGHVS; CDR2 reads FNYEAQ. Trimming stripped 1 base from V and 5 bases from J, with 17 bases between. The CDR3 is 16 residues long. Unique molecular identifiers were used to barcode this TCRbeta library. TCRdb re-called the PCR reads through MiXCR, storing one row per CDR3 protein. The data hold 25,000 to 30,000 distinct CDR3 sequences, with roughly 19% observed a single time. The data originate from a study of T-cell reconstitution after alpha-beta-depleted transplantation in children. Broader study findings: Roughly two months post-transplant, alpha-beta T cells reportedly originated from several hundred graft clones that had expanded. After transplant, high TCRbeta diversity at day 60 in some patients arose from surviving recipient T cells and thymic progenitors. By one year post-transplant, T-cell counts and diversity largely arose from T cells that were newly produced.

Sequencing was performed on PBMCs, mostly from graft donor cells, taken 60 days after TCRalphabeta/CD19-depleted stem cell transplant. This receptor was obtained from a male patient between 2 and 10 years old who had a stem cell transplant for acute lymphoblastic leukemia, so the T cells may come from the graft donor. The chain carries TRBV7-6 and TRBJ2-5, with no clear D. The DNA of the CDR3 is TGTGCCAGCAGCTTAGGAAGGGAACGGCTCGGGGAGACCCAGTACTTC. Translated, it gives CASSLGRERLGETQYF.